Reported below is one T cell receptor (beta chain). Generated by immunoSEQ multiplex PCR, the TCRdb table keeps only in-frame clones and is missing some. The sample consists of approximately 200,000 clones, 80% to 90% of them appearing once. The data were obtained in a study of blood T cell repertoires in COVID-19. Trimming took 0 bases from V and 13 from J; bases not matched to a gene: 10. Germline V gene lookup returns CDR1 SGHRS and CDR2 YFSETQ. The CDR3 is 14 amino acids. The clonotype comes from a man younger than 45 with COVID-19, enrolled during active disease. The V call is TRBV5-1, the J call TRBJ1-1, with 9 bases lining up with TRBD1. Sequences were obtained from peripheral blood. This CDR3 is CASSLVLPGQGHFF. In DNA form, the CDR3 reads TGCGCCAGCAGCTTGGTACTTCCGGGACAGGGACATTTCTTT. Based on the CDR3 plus reference TRBV5-1 and TRBJ1-1, the full variable domain is KAGVTQTPRYLIKTRGQQVTLSCSPISGHRSVSWYQQTPGQGLQFLFEYFSETQRNKGNFPGRFSGRQFSNSRSEMNVSTLELGDSALYLCASSLVLPGQGHFFGQGTRLTVV.